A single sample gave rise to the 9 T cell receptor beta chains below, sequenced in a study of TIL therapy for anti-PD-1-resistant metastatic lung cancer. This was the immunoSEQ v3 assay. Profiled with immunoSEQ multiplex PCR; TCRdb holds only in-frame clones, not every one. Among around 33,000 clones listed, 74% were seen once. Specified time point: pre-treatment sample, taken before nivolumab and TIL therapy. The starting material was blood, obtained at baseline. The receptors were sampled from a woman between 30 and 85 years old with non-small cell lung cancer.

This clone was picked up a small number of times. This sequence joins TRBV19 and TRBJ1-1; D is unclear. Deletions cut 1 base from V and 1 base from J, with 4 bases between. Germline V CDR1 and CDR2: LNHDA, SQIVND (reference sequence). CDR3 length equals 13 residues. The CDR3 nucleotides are TGTGCCAGTAGTATAGCGAGGAACACTGAAGCTTTCTTT. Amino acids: CASSIARNTEAFF.

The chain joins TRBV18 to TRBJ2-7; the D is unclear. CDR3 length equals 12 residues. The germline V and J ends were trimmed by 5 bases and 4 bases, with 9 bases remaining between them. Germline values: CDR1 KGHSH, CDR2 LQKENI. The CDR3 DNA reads TGTGCCAGCTCATCGGCAGAATACGAGCAGTACTTC. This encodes CASSSAEYEQYF.

This CDR3 is CASRGQGAGAYEQYF. Here the CDR3 DNA reads TGTGCCAGCAGGGGACAGGGGGCTGGAGCCTACGAGCAGTACTTC. This chain connects TRBV6-5 to TRBJ2-7, with 12 nucleotides matching TRBD1. The CDR3 spans 15 residues. Germline-derived CDR1 and CDR2 are MNHEY and SVGAGI. Losses at the gene ends were 6 bases for V and 2 bases for J; bases not matched to a gene: 5.

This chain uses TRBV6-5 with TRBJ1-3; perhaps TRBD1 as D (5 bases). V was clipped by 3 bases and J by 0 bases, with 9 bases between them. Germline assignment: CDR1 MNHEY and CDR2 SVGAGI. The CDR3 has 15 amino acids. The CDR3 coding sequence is TGTGCCAGCAGTTATGGGGGTTTCTCTGGAAACACCATATATTTT. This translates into CASSYGGFSGNTIYF.

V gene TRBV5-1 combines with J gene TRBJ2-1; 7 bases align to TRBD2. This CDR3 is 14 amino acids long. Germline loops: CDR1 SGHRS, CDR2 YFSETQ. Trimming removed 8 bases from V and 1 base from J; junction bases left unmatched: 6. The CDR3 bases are TGCGCCAGTTCAAGCGGGGATTCCTACAATGAGCAGTTCTTC. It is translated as CASSSGDSYNEQFF.

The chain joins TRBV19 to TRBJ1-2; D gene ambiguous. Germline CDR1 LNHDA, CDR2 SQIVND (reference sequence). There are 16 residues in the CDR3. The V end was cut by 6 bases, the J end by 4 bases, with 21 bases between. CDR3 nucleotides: TGTGCCAGTAGAGAACCCCTAACGGGCTCTACCTATGGCTACACCTTC. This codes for CASREPLTGSTYGYTF.

In nucleotides, the CDR3 is TGCGCCAGCAGCTTGGAACAGTTTAACTATGGCTACACCTTC. Its translation is CASSLEQFNYGYTF. The chain recombines TRBV5-1 with TRBJ1-2; D unclear. CDR3 length equals 14 residues. Germline V gene data show CDR1 as SGHRS and CDR2 as YFSETQ. The V gene lost 0 bases and the J gene lost 1 base, with 7 bases spanning the gap.

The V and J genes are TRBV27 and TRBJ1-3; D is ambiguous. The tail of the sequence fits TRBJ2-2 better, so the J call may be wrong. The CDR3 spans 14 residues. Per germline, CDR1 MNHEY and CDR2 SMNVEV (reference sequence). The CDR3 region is CASSSTVDTGELFF. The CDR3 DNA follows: TGTGCCAGCAGCTCGACCGTGGACACCGGGGAGCTGTTTTTT.

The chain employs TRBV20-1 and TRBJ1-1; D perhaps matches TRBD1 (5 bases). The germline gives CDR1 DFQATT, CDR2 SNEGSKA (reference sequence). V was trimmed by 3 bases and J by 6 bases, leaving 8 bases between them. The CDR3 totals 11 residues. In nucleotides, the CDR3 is TGCAGTGCTAGGGGGGATGCTGAAGCTTTCTTT. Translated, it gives CSARGDAEAFF.